The clone carrying this TCR beta chain was detected a few times. Its target is unknown. The data belong to a study of a mutant IDH1 vaccine in newly diagnosed glioma. Study observations and caveats: Of all patients, 93.3% showed vaccine-induced immune responses.

Repertoires were generated with immunoSEQ multiplex PCR, while TCRdb's copy carries only in-frame clones and drops some. The data contain some 30,000 clones, approximately 90% of them seen just once; the ten biggest clones take up around 2.5%. Time point meaning: week 23, last vaccination. Every vaccination contained 300 ug of the mutant IDH1 20-mer peptide and was paired with topical imiquimod. Germline V gene data show CDR1 as SQVTM and CDR2 as ANQGSEA. Trimming took 0 bases from V and 5 from J, leaving 12 bases between them. The CDR3 contains 14 residues. This chain connects TRBV29-1 to TRBJ2-3, with D perhaps TRBD1 (6 bases). This specimen consisted of PBMCs, obtained from a glioma patient whose treatment included an IDH1 peptide vaccine. The sequence was obtained from a man aged 35 to 55 with glioma. The CDR3 DNA is TGCAGCGTTGAAGACAGGGGAGAAGGAGATACGCAGTATTTT. This codes for CSVEDRGEGDTQYF.